The 23 T cell receptor beta chains presented below share a single source sample, sequenced in a study of identical twins' blood T cells. TCRdb analysed the 5' RACE reads with MiXCR anew, one entry per CDR3 protein. The repertoire holds 350,000 to 400,000 distinct CDR3 sequences, with more than 25% as singletons. The sample was PBMCs. The receptors come from a woman aged 18-50 years in good health.

The table lists this clonotype with a few counts. The rearrangement joins TRBV3-1 to TRBJ1-1; D gene unclear. Germline loops: CDR1 LGHDT, CDR2 YNNKEL (reference sequence). V was pared by 1 base and J by 2 bases, with 8 bases between. This CDR3 spans 14 amino acids. DNA of the CDR3: TGTGCCAGCAGCCAAGCGGGCGTCAACACTGAAGCTTTCTTT. Residues: CASSQAGVNTEAFF.

This clonotype has only a few counts. The chain joins TRBV29-1 to TRBJ1-5; TRBD1 matches 7 bases. V was pared by 4 bases and J by 4 bases, with 10 bases of the junction left unmatched. CDR3 length equals 15 residues. Germline CDR1 reads SQVTM; CDR2 reads ANQGSEA. DNA of the CDR3: TGCAGCGTTGTGATTAGGACAGGCCTGAATCAGCCCCAGCATTTT. This translates into CSVVIRTGLNQPQHF.

V gene TRBV4-3 combines with J gene TRBJ2-3; maybe TRBD2 (5 bases). Germline V gene lookup returns CDR1 LGHNA and CDR2 YSLEER. Trimming removed 0 bases from V and 0 bases from J, with 10 bases in between. CDR3 size: 16 residues. The CDR3: CASSQERVGSTDTQYF. The DNA of the CDR3 is TGCGCCAGCAGCCAAGAGAGGGTGGGGAGCACAGATACGCAGTATTTT.

There are a few counts of this clonotype. The chain couples TRBV10-3 to TRBJ1-5; TRBD1 might be the D (6 bases). The CDR3 has 14 residues. The V end was cut by 10 bases, the J end by 1 base, with 14 bases between. Germline V gene lookup returns CDR1 ENHRY and CDR2 SYGVKD. DNA of the CDR3: TGTGCCACCAGCGGGGGGCTAAGCAATCAGCCCCAGCATTTT. Protein product: CATSGGLSNQPQHF.

Regarding this clonotype: With a much larger clone just one base away, this may be a read error. A read error is likely, as this CDR3 ends without the conserved phenylalanine or tryptophan. V gene TRBV29-1 combines with J gene TRBJ1-2; D gene uncertain. V was clipped by 7 bases and J by 3 bases, with 6 bases between them. Germline values: CDR1 SQVTM, CDR2 ANQGSEA. The CDR3 runs 10 residues. The CDR3 region is CSASDYGYTL. The CDR3 nucleotides are TGCAGCGCGTCGGACTATGGCTACACCCTC.

The V gene is TRBV18, the J gene TRBJ1-1; 10 bases fit TRBD1. V was pared by 8 bases and J by 5 bases, with 11 bases of the junction left unmatched. Germline CDR1 reads KGHSH; CDR2 reads LQKENI. The CDR3 spans 15 residues. CDR3 protein: CASTYWTGGETEAFF. CDR3 nucleotide sequence: TGTGCCAGCACGTACTGGACAGGGGGTGAGACTGAAGCTTTCTTT.

On this clonotype: A clone one base away is much larger, so this may be a read error. V and J are TRBV6-5 and TRBJ1-2; D not resolved. V dropped 6 bases and J dropped 8 bases, with 13 bases sitting between them. Germline CDR1 and CDR2: MNHEY and SVGAGI. This CDR3 spans 12 amino acids. The CDR3 DNA follows: TGTGCCAGCAGCGGGGATTCCGGGGGCTACACCTTC. Amino acids: CASSGDSGGYTF.

This clonotype was counted a few times. The chain has TRBV5-1 and TRBJ1-1, with D possibly being TRBD1 (5 bases). Looked up from germline, CDR1 is SGHRS and CDR2 is YFSETQ. The CDR3 spans 12 residues. With 5 bases removed from V and 5 bases from J, the gap between germline ends came to 10 bases. The CDR3 sequence: CASSLGATEAFF. CDR3 DNA: TGCGCCAGCAGTCTAGGGGCGACTGAAGCTTTCTTT.

In this sample, this clonotype turned up once. This rearrangement joins TRBV12-3 or TRBV12-4 to TRBJ1-2, with no clear D. This CDR3 contains 14 residues. V dropped 6 bases and J dropped 4 bases, with 15 bases sitting between them. The CDR3 DNA is TGTGCCAGCAGGCGACCCACAGACCCCTATGGCTACACCTTC. Amino acid sequence: CASRRPTDPYGYTF.

V is TRBV6-5 and J is TRBJ1-6, with D uncertain. Germline-derived CDR1 and CDR2 are MNHEY and SVGAGI. The CDR3 extends over 15 amino acids. V lost 0 bases, J lost 8 bases, and 11 bases lay in between. CDR3 DNA sequence: TGTGCCAGCAGTTACTCAGCCTCCGGCGATTCACCCCTCCACTTT. Translating gives CASSYSASGDSPLHF.

The chain joins TRBV5-1 to TRBJ1-2; 7 nucleotides agree with TRBD1. V was pared by 3 bases and J by 1 base, with 6 bases of the junction left unmatched. The V gene's germline CDR1 is SGHRS and CDR2 YFSETQ. The CDR3 totals 15 residues. CDR3 DNA: TGCGCCAGCAGCTGGGACAGTCTACTTAACTATGGCTACACCTTC. The encoded protein is CASSWDSLLNYGYTF.

In its sample, this clonotype was seen a few times. This sequence joins TRBV7-9 and TRBJ1-1; D unclear. Germline V lookup: CDR1 SEHNR, CDR2 FQNEAQ (reference sequence). Deletions cut 0 bases from V and 4 bases from J, with 12 bases between. This CDR3 is 15 amino acids long. The CDR3 coding sequence is TGTGCCAGCAGCTTAGCAGGGAGATCGGGCACTGAAGCTTTCTTT. Translating it yields CASSLAGRSGTEAFF.

The V and J genes are TRBV20-1 and TRBJ1-4, with 7 bases that match TRBD1. The germline V gene has CDR1 DFQATT and CDR2 SNEGSKA (reference sequence). The CDR3 loop spans 11 amino acids. With V trimmed by 8 bases and J by 7 bases, 4 bases remained unmatched. CDR3 in DNA: TGCAGTATAGACAGGGTTGAAAAACTGTTTTTT. Residues: CSIDRVEKLFF.

The rearrangement links TRBV20-1 to TRBJ2-7; TRBD2 is a possible D gene (5 bases). The CDR3 is made up of 12 amino acids. Between the trimmed V and J ends, which lost 6 bases and 6 bases, there was a span of 15 bases. Germline lookup yields CDR1 DFQATT and CDR2 SNEGSKA (reference sequence). CDR3 bases: TGCAGTGCGGGGAGTGGGAACGGCGAGCAGTACTTC. This codes for CSAGSGNGEQYF.

The chain links TRBV9 to TRBJ2-1; 12 bases line up with TRBD2. The CDR3 contains 14 residues. The germline V gene encodes CDR1 SGDLS and CDR2 YYNGEE. V lost 6 bases, J lost 5 bases, and 3 bases stayed unmatched. In DNA form, the CDR3 reads TGTGCCAGCAACCGACTAGCGGGGGACAATGAGCAGTTCTTC. It encodes CASNRLAGDNEQFF.

The V call is TRBV9, the J call TRBJ2-7; D gene ambiguous. V was shortened by 0 bases and J by 2 bases, with 9 bases between the two germline ends. Germline loops: CDR1 SGDLS, CDR2 YYNGEE. CDR3 length: 14 amino acids. The CDR3 DNA reads as TGTGCCAGCAGCGTAGGACAAACCGCCTACGAGCAGTACTTC. This sequence encodes CASSVGQTAYEQYF. The full variable domain, in which reference TRBV9 and TRBJ2-7 provide the parts outside the CDR3, is DSGVTQTPKHLITATGQRVTLRCSPRSGDLSVYWYQQSLDQGLQFLIQYYNGEERAKGNILERFSAQQFPDLHSELNLSSLELGDSALYFCASSVGQTAYEQYFGPGTRLTVT.

The table lists this clonotype with a few counts. The chain recombines TRBV5-6 with TRBJ2-1; 8 nucleotides align to TRBD2. CDR1 and CDR2 from the germline V gene are SGHDT and YYEEEE. With V trimmed by 7 bases and J by 6 bases, 12 bases remained unmatched. The CDR3 is made up of 15 amino acids. CDR3 region: CASSRPGTRRNEQFF. In DNA, the CDR3 is TGTGCCAGCTCCCGTCCCGGGACTAGACGCAATGAGCAGTTCTTC.

This chain uses TRBV20-1 with TRBJ1-1; D ambiguous. Per germline, CDR1 DFQATT and CDR2 SNEGSKA (reference sequence). The CDR3 sequence is 12 residues long. The chain's CDR3 is CSALTLSPEAFF. In nucleotides, the CDR3 is TGCAGCGCCCTTACCCTCTCTCCTGAAGCTTTCTTT.

This clonotype was seen ten or more times. The chain combines TRBV7-2 with TRBJ1-1; D uncertain. Trimming shortened V by 3 bases and J by 11 bases, and 13 bases separated the two germline ends. The CDR3 spans 12 residues. Germline CDR1 and CDR2: SGHTA and FQGNSA. The CDR3 loop reads CASSFLIGWAFF. The CDR3 nucleotides read TGTGCCAGCAGCTTTCTTATAGGGTGGGCTTTCTTT.

The rearrangement joins TRBV20-1 to TRBJ2-2; TRBD2 agrees at 9 bases. The CDR3 has 14 residues. V was clipped by 6 bases and J by 2 bases; unmatched bases: 4. CDR1 is DFQATT, CDR2 SNEGSKA, per germline (reference sequence). CDR3 amino acids: CSAATSGNTGELFF. CDR3 nucleotide sequence: TGCAGTGCCGCGACTAGCGGTAACACCGGGGAGCTGTTTTTT.

This clonotype has ten or more counts. V is TRBV3-1 and J is TRBJ2-7, with unresolved D. The ends were cut back, 0 bases at V and 1 base at J, with 16 bases in the middle. The CDR3 is 17 residues long. Germline CDR1 and CDR2: LGHDT and YNNKEL (reference sequence). The CDR3 DNA reads as TGTGCCAGCAGCCAAGATCTTTCTCCGGGTTTTTCCTACGAGCAGTACTTC. This gives the protein CASSQDLSPGFSYEQYF.

Worth noting for this clonotype: Sequence at one end of the junction differs from germline and may be a read error. CDR3 DNA: TGTGCCAGTAGTGCCTTTCGGGACAGGAACACTGAAGCCATCTTT. Translated: CASSAFRDRNTEAIF. This chain uses TRBV19 with TRBJ1-1, with 8 bases matching TRBD1. The CDR3 sequence is 15 residues long. The germline V gene has CDR1 LNHDA and CDR2 SQIVND (reference sequence).

The CDR3 spells CSARGNGYEQYF. CDR3 DNA: TGCAGTGCTAGAGGGAACGGTTACGAGCAGTACTTC. V and J are TRBV20-1 and TRBJ2-7; no firm D call. CDR1 and CDR2 from the germline V gene are DFQATT and SNEGSKA (reference sequence). Trimming left V 1 base short and J 4 bases short, with 8 bases between. The CDR3 consists of 12 residues.